This TCR beta chain was sequenced in a study of read filtering for tumor transcriptome and immune sequencing. The wider study: Per sample, TCR-region reads ranged about 3.5 to 11 million by IR-seq, roughly 75 to 1,400 by RNA-seq.

CDR1 and CDR2 from the germline V gene are MNHEY and SVGAGI. The V gene end was trimmed by 7 bases and the J gene end by 8 bases; junction bases not matched to a gene: 9. The CDR3 spans 14 residues. Study results and caveats: This fraction held mixed bone marrow immune cells after CD138-negative sorting.

The library was built from about 400 ng RNA with molecular barcoded adaptors for alpha/delta and beta/gamma chains. TCRdb reprocessed the reads with MiXCR, giving one entry per CDR3 protein. This repertoire shows 50,000 or so distinct CDR3 sequences, about 12% found once; its top ten account for roughly 17%. At least ten counts were recorded for this clonotype. What it recognizes is unknown. The genes are TRBV6-5 and TRBJ2-4; 9 bases agree with TRBD1. The sequence derives from a donor at least 40 years old with multiple myeloma. The sequenced sample was a population of CD138-negative cells sorted from bone marrow. The CDR3 region has the DNA TGTGCCAGCAAACCGGGACAGGGATCATACATTCAGTACTTC. Amino acid sequence: CASKPGQGSYIQYF.